This is a list of T cell receptor beta chains from one sample in a study of CD8+ T cells in alopecia areata. Libraries were prepared by immunoSEQ multiplex PCR; TCRdb keeps only in-frame clonotypes and omits some of them. The data show thousands of clones, with about 67% seen just once and around a fifth held by the top ten. This specimen was skin, taken at week 0. These receptors all come from a human donor with alopecia areata. Both conserved end residues are trimmed from each CDR3.

cdr3_length j_call v_call cdr3_aa
13 TRBJ1-5 TRBV11-2 ASSLAAGDHQPQH
12 TRBJ1-1 TRBV4-2 ASSRGQMNTEAF
9 TRBJ1-2 TRBV6-1 ASSGRFPHT
11 TRBJ1-2 TRBV2 ASTLLSTYGYT
14 TRBJ1-2 TRBV4-2 ASSQESGSIGDGYT
13 TRBJ1-1 TRBV18 ASSTWDRVNTEAF
13 TRBJ2-3 TRBV6-6 ASSSHDKSTDTQY
14 TRBJ1-5 TRBV10-3 AISEGTGISNQPQH
11 TRBJ2-3 TRBV18 ASSPTSTDTQY
13 TRBJ2-5 TRBV5-1 ASSLAGLYQETQY
11 TRBJ2-5 TRBV5-1 ASSLPPVETQY
14 TRBJ1-6 TRBV6-6 ASSYSEDSPSSPLH
13 TRBJ2-1 TRBV7-2 ASSFASSTYNEQF
10 TRBJ2-5 TRBV5-1 ASSLLGETQY
13 TRBJ2-7 TRBV13 ASSLGGGSQYEQY
14 TRBJ2-4 TRBV27 ASSPLVPGTTDIQY
11 TRBJ2-5 TRBV7-2 ASSFGLGETQY
12 TRBJ1-6 TRBV7-9 ASSLVQGGSPLH
12 TRBJ1-5 TRBV7-2 ASSLGFGNQPQH
13 TRBJ2-5 TRBV5-1 ASRITTAGMETQY
12 TRBJ2-2 TRBV6-1 ASSGKGNTGELF
11 TRBJ1-6 TRBV7-2 ASSLDGNSPLH
11 TRBJ1-1 TRBV29-1 SAGKPLNTEAF
16 TRBJ2-2 TRBV7-2 ASSLRTSGGLFTGELF
13 TRBJ2-3 TRBV2 ASRVAVGITDTQY
11 TRBJ1-2 TRBV29-1 SVGEEASYGYT